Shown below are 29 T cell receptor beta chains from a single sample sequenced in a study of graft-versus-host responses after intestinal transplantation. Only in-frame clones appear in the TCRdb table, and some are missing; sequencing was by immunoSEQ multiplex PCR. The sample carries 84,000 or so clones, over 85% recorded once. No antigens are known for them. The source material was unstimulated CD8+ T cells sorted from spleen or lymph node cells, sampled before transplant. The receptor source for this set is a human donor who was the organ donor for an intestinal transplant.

CDR3 DNA: TGTGCCAGCAGTTTAATATTTACAGGGGTGAGGTCACCCCTCCACTTT. Translating it yields CASSLIFTGVRSPLHF. This sequence joins TRBV27 and TRBJ1-6, with 7 bases that match TRBD1. Germline V CDR1 and CDR2: MNHEY, SMNVEV (reference sequence). The CDR3 consists of 16 residues. V shed 2 bases, J shed 10 bases, and the junction held 11 bases outside the gene matches.

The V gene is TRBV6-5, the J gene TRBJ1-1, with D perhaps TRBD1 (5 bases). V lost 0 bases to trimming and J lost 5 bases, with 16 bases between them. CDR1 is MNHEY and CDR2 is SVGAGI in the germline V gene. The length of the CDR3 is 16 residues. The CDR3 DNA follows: TGTGCCAGCAGTTACTCGAGGACGGGACGGGGGACTGAAGCTTTCTTT. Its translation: CASSYSRTGRGTEAFF.

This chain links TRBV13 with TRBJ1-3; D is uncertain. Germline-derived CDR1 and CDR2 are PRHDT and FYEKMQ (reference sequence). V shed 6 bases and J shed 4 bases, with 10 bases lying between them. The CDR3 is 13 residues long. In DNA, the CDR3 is TGTGCCAGCAGATCTCTTTTAGGAAACACCATATATTTT. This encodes CASRSLLGNTIYF.

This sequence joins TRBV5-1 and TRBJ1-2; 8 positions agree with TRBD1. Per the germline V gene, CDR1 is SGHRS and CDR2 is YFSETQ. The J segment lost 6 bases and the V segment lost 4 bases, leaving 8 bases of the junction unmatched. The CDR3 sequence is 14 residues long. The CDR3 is CASSPDRGGDGYTF. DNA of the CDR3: TGCGCCAGCAGCCCAGACAGGGGAGGTGATGGCTACACCTTC.

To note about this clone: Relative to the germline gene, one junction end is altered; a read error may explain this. DNA of the CDR3: TGCGCTGGACAGGCCCCCCCTCAGCCCCAGCATTTT. It encodes CAGQAPPQPQHF. The chain joins TRBV28 to TRBJ1-5, with TRBD1 matching 7 bases. The V gene's germline CDR1 is MDHEN and CDR2 SYDVKM. This CDR3 is 12 amino acids long. Full variable domain (rest looked up from reference TRBV28 and TRBJ1-5): DVKVTQSSRYLVKRTGEKVFLECVQDMDHENMFWYRQDPGLGLRLIYFSYDVKMKEKGDIPEGYSVSREKKERFSLILESASTNQTSMYLCAGQAPPQPQHFGDGTRLSIL.

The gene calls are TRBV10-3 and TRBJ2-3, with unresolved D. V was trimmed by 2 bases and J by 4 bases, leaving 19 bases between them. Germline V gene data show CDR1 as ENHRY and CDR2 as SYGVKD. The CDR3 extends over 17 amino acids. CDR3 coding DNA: TGTGCCATCAGTGAGAATGTTACCCCTTGGCTGTCAGATACGCAGTATTTT. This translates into CAISENVTPWLSDTQYF.

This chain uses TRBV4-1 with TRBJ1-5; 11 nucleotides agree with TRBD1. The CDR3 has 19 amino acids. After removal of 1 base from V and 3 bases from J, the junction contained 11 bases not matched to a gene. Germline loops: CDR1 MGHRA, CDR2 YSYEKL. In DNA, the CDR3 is TGCGCCAGCAGCCAAGGGGCCGGACAGGGGGCGTGGGACAATCAGCCCCAGCATTTT. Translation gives CASSQGAGQGAWDNQPQHF.

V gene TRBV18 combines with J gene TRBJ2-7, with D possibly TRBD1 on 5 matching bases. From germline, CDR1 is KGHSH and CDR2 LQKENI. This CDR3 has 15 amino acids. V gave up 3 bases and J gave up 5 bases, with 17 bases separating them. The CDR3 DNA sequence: TGTGCCAGCTCACCTCTTCAAGGGGAACGCGACGAGCAGTACTTC. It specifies CASSPLQGERDEQYF.

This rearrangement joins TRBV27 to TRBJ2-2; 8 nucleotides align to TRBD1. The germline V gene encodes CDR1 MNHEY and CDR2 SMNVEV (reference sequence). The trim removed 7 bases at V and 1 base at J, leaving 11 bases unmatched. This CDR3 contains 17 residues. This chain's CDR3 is CASTFIATGGNTGELFF. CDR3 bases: TGTGCCAGCACCTTTATAGCCACAGGGGGGAACACCGGGGAGCTGTTTTTT.

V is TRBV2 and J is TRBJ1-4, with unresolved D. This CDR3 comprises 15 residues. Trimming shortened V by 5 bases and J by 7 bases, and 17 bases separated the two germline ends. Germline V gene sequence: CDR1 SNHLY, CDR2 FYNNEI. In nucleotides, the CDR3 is TGTGCCAGCAGTTTAAGAGGCGACGCGGGTGAAAAACTGTTTTTT. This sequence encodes CASSLRGDAGEKLFF.

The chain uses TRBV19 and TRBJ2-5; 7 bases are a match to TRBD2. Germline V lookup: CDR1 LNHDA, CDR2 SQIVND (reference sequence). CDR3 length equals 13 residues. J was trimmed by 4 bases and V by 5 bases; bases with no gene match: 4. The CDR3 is CASSFLAGETQYF. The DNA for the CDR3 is TGTGCCAGTAGTTTCTTAGCGGGAGAGACCCAGTACTTC.

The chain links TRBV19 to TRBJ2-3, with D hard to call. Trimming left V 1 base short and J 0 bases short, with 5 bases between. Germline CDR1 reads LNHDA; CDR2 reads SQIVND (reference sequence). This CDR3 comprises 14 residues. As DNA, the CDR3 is TGTGCCAGTAGTATAGGGCCCAGCACAGATACGCAGTATTTT. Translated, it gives CASSIGPSTDTQYF.

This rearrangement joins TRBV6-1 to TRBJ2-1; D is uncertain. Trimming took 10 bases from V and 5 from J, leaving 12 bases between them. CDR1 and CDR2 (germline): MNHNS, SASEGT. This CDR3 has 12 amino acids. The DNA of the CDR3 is TGTGCCACCATCCAGAACGACAATGAGCAGTTCTTC. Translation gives CATIQNDNEQFF.

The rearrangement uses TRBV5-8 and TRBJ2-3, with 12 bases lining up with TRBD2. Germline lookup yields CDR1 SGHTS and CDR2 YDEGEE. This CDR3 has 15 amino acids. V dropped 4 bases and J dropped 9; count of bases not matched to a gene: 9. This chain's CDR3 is CASSTRGLAGGTQYF. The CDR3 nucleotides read TGTGCCAGCAGCACCCGGGGGCTAGCGGGAGGGACGCAGTATTTT. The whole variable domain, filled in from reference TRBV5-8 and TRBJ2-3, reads EAGVTQSPTHLIKTRGQQATLRCSPISGHTSVYWYQQALGLGLQFLLWYDEGEERNRGNFPPRFSGRQFPNYSSELNVNALELEDSALYLCASSTRGLAGGTQYFGPGTRLTVL.

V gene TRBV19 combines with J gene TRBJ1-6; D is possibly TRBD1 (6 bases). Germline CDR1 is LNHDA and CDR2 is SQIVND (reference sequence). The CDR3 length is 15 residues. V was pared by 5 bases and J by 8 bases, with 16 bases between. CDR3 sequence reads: CASSPTAGAHSPLHF. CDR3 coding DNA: TGTGCCAGTAGTCCCACCGCAGGGGCCCATTCACCCCTCCACTTT.

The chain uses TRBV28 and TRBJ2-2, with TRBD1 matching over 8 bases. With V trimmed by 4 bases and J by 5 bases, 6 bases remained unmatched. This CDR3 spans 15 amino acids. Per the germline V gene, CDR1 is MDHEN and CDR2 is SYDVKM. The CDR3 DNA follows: TGTGCCAGCAGTTACCCCCGGACAGGGACCGGGGAGCTGTTTTTT. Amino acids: CASSYPRTGTGELFF.

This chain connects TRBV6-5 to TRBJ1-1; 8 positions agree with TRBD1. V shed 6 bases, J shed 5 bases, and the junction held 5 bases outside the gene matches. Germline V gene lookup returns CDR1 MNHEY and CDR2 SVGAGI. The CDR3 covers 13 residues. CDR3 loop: CASSRDRGTEAFF. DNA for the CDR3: TGTGCCAGCAGCCGCGACAGGGGTACTGAAGCTTTCTTT.

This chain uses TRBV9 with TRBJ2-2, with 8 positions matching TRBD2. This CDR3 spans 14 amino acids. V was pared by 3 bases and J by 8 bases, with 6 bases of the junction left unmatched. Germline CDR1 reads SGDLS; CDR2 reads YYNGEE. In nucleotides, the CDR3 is TGTGCCAGCAGCGCTGGGACTAGAGGTGGGGAGCTGTTTTTT. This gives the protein CASSAGTRGGELFF. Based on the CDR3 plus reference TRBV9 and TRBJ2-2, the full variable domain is DSGVTQTPKHLITATGQRVTLRCSPRSGDLSVYWYQQSLDQGLQFLIQYYNGEERAKGNILERFSAQQFPDLHSELNLSSLELGDSALYFCASSAGTRGGELFFGEGSRLTVL.

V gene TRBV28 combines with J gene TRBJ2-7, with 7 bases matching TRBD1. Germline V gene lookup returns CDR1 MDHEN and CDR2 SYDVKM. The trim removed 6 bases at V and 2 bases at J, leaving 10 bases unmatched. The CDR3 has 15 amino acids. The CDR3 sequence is CASSPDREPAYEQYF. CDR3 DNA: TGTGCCAGCAGCCCTGACAGGGAGCCTGCCTACGAGCAGTACTTC.

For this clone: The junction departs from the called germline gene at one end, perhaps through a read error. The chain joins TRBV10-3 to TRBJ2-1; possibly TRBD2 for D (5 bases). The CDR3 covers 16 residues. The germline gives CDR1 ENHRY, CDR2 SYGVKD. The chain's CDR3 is CAISGLDFLSYNEQFF. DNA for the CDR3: TGTGCCATCAGTGGCTTGGACTTCCTCTCCTACAATGAGCAATTCTTC.

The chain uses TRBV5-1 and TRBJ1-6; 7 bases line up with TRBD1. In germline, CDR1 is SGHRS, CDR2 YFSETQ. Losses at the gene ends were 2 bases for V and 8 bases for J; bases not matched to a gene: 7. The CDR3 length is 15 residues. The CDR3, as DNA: TGCGCCAGCAGCTTCCTAGGGACAGCAGATTCACCCCTCCACTTT. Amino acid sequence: CASSFLGTADSPLHF.

The CDR3 DNA is TGTGCCAGCAGCCGGCAGCGAGGCGGGTCTGATACGCAGTATTTT. Translation gives CASSRQRGGSDTQYF. The chain links TRBV27 to TRBJ2-3; possible D gene TRBD2, 5 bases. The germline CDR1 and CDR2 sequences are MNHEY and SMNVEV (reference sequence). V shed 6 bases and J shed 6 bases, with 19 bases lying between them. The CDR3 loop spans 15 amino acids.

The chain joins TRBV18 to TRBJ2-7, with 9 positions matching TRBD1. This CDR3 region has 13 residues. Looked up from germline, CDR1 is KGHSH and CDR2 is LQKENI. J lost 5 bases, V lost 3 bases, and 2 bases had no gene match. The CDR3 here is CASSPDRGNEQYF. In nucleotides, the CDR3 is TGTGCCAGCTCACCCGACAGGGGGAACGAGCAGTACTTC.

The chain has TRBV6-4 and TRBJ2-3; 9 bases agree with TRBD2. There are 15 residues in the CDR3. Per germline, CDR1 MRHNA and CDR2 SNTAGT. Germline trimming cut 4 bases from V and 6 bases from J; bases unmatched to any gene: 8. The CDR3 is CASSALAGDRDTQYF. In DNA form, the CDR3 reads TGTGCCAGCAGTGCGTTAGCGGGGGATAGGGATACGCAGTATTTT.

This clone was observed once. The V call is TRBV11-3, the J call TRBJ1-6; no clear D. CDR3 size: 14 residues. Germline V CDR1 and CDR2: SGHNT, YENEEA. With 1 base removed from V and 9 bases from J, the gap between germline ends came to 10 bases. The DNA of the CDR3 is TGTGCCAGCAGCTTAGGGTCGGGGTTTTCACCCCTCCACTTT. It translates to CASSLGSGFSPLHF.

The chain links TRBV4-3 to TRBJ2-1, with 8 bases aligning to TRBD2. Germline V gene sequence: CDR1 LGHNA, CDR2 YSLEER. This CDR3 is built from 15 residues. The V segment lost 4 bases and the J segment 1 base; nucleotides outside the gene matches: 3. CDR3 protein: CASSPRGGSYNEQFF. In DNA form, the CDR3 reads TGCGCCAGCAGCCCCCGGGGGGGATCCTACAATGAGCAGTTCTTC.

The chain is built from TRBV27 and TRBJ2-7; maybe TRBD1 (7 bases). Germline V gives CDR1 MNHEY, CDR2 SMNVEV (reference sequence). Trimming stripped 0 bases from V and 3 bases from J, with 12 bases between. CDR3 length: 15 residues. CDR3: CASSLSVRGVYEQYF. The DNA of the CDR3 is TGTGCCAGCAGTTTATCGGTCAGGGGGGTCTACGAGCAGTACTTC.

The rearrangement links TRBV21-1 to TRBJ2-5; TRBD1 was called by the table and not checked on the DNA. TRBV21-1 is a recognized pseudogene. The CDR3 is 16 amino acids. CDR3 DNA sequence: TGTGCCAGCAGCAAAGAGGGGGCCAGCGACCCCGGAACCCAGTACTTC. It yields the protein CASSKEGASDPGTQYF.

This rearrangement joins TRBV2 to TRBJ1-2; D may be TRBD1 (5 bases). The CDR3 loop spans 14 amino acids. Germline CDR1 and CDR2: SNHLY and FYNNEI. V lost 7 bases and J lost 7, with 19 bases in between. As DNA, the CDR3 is TGTGCCAGCACCCGAGCGGGGGAAGTCTCTGGCTACACCTTC. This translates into CASTRAGEVSGYTF.